This record concerns one TCR beta chain sequence. Its antigen is unidentified. Unstimulated regulatory T cells (CD4+CD25+CD127-), CD4+CD25- non-regulatory cells, CD4 and CD8 cells were FACS-sorted from thawed PBMCs. This entry comes from a study of Tregs in tolerant kidney transplant recipients. Broader study findings: Tregs expanded with activated donor B cells seemed most donor-specific. Biological reproducibility was not directly addressed in this study. Validation in larger populations is needed because few patients were studied.

Germline V gives CDR1 SQVTM, CDR2 ANQGSEA. V gave up 8 bases and J gave up 4 bases; unmatched junction bases: 12. This CDR3 spans 15 amino acids. Profiled with immunoSEQ multiplex PCR; TCRdb holds only in-frame clones, not every one. The sample includes around 120,000 clones, approximately 90% of them seen just once. The sequence was collected from a human donor in good health. The chain links TRBV29-1 to TRBJ1-2; 11 bases align to TRBD1. Sequencing used CD4+ T cells from blood. In DNA, the CDR3 is TGCAGCTTTCAAACCGGGACAGGGGGATTCTATGGCTACACCTTC. Protein product: CSFQTGTGGFYGYTF.